Each of the 11 T cell receptor beta chains below was sequenced from the same sample in a study of OX40 agonist ivuxolimab in advanced cancers. TCRdb's copy holds only in-frame clones and misses some; the assay was immunoSEQ multiplex PCR. Of fewer than 80,000 clones in the sample, 85% were seen once. Sequences were derived from CD4+ or CD8+ T cells sorted from blood, sampled in a trial of the OX40 agonist ivuxolimab. The receptors were sampled from an adult with an advanced solid tumor such as melanoma, head and neck, liver or kidney cancer.

V usage is TRBV5-6 and J usage is TRBJ2-5; D ambiguous. The germline V and J ends were trimmed by 4 bases and 2 bases, with 15 bases remaining between them. The CDR3 runs to 15 residues. CDR1 and CDR2 from the germline V gene are SGHDT and YYEEEE. CDR3 nucleotide sequence: TGTGCCAGCAGCGCGTACCGGGCCGCTCAAGAGACCCAGTACTTC. Its protein product is CASSAYRAAQETQYF.

This clone turned up a few times. The chain combines TRBV15 with TRBJ2-3; 8 bases align to TRBD2. This CDR3 is 15 amino acids long. Per the germline V gene, CDR1 is LNHNV and CDR2 is YYDKDF (reference sequence). V was clipped by 4 bases and J by 7 bases; unmatched bases: 10. The CDR3 region has the DNA TGTGCCACCAGCATCTCCGGGCGGGGGGCAAATACGCAGTATTTT. It is translated as CATSISGRGANTQYF.

The chain has TRBV28 and TRBJ1-2; 7 positions agree with TRBD1. Germline V lookup: CDR1 MDHEN, CDR2 SYDVKM. The length of the CDR3 is 13 residues. V lost 2 bases to trimming and J lost 3 bases; unmatched junction nucleotides: 0. In nucleotides, the CDR3 is TGTGCCAGCAGTTTAGGGACAGACTATGGCTACACCTTC. Protein product: CASSLGTDYGYTF.

The V gene is TRBV11-3, the J gene TRBJ2-7; 9 bases are a match to TRBD1. Germline assignment: CDR1 SGHNT and CDR2 YENEEA. The CDR3 totals 16 residues. V was pared by 0 bases and J by 2 bases, with 5 bases of the junction left unmatched. In DNA form, the CDR3 reads TGTGCCAGCAGCTTAGAGGGACAGGGCCAAACCTACGAGCAGTACTTC. This codes for CASSLEGQGQTYEQYF.

The chain is built from TRBV7-3 and TRBJ2-7; D is unclear. This CDR3 comprises 13 residues. Trimming stripped 3 bases from V and 5 bases from J, with 11 bases between. Germline lookup yields CDR1 SGHTA and CDR2 FQGTGA. CDR3 amino acids: CASSFTGLDEQYF. CDR3 coding DNA: TGTGCCAGCAGCTTTACCGGTCTCGACGAGCAGTACTTC.

The gene calls are TRBV5-1 and TRBJ2-7, with TRBD1 matching 10 bases. Germline V gene data show CDR1 as SGHRS and CDR2 as YFSETQ. J gave up 3 bases and V 4 bases, and 4 bases lay outside the gene matches. The CDR3 spans 14 residues. In DNA, the CDR3 is TGCGCCAGCAGCCCCGGACAGGGGGGCTACGAGCAGTACTTC. Translation: CASSPGQGGYEQYF.

The genes are TRBV7-3 and TRBJ1-1; D is possibly TRBD1 (5 bases). CDR1 is SGHTA, CDR2 FQGTGA, per germline. Trimming cost V 5 bases and J 0 bases, with 16 bases left between them. The CDR3 has 16 amino acids. CDR3 nucleotides: TGTGCCAGCAGCCCCGGGCGGCGGGGGATGAACACTGAAGCTTTCTTT. This gives the protein CASSPGRRGMNTEAFF.

The genes are TRBV7-2 and TRBJ1-2; unclear D gene. Germline V gives CDR1 SGHTA, CDR2 FQGNSA. The CDR3 length is 13 residues. Trimming cost V 3 bases and J 2 bases, with 7 bases left between them. The CDR3 reads CASSLNPNYGYTF. The CDR3 DNA reads TGTGCCAGCAGCTTGAACCCCAACTATGGCTACACCTTC.

The genes are TRBV6-1 and TRBJ2-7, with TRBD1 matching 7 bases. The CDR3 has 14 residues. V lost 6 bases, J lost 3 bases, and 8 bases stayed unmatched. From germline, CDR1 is MNHNS and CDR2 SASEGT. CDR3 protein: CASRSGTANYEQYF. The CDR3 bases are TGTGCCAGCAGGTCCGGGACAGCTAACTACGAGCAGTACTTC.

This chain uses TRBV7-9 with TRBJ1-5; D is perhaps TRBD1 (5 bases). The CDR3 contains 16 residues. The germline CDR1 and CDR2 sequences are SEHNR and FQNEAQ (reference sequence). V was clipped by 5 bases and J by 4 bases, with 18 bases between them. DNA of the CDR3: TGTGCCAGCAGCCAAGTTGGGGCAGGGTCAAATCAGCCCCAGCATTTT. This codes for CASSQVGAGSNQPQHF. Variable domain in full (rest from reference TRBV7-9 and TRBJ1-5): DTGVSQNPRHKITKRGQNVTFRCDPISEHNRLYWYRQTLGQGPEFLTYFQNEAQLEKSRLLSDRFSAERPKGSFSTLEIQRTEQGDSAMYLCASSQVGAGSNQPQHFGDGTRLSIL.

This rearrangement joins TRBV6-5 to TRBJ2-5, with a weak D call TRBD2 (6 bases). The J call is doubtful: the DNA matches TRBJ2-7 better. Germline loops: CDR1 MNHEY, CDR2 SVGAGI. This CDR3 is built from 14 residues. The CDR3 region has the DNA TGTGCCAGCACTCCCGAGCGGGTAGGGTACGAGCAGTACTTC. It codes for CASTPERVGYEQYF.